Reported below is one T cell receptor (beta chain). This clonotype was recorded once. Its antigen remains undetermined. No clone much larger than this one lies a single base away; base qualities are absent. A single read offers scant evidence. A patient counted as having stable Graves' hyperthyroidism if no progression to ophthalmopathy occurred over 18 months of follow-up. Hyperthyroidism patients were newly diagnosed, had a disease duration of under 2 months, and were aged 18 to 65 years. Exclusion was applied to patients with uncontrolled infections, other autoimmune diseases, pregnancy or lactation. Clinical symptoms, serum thyroxine and TRAb, thyroid ultrasound, and orbital computed tomography formed the basis for the diagnoses. Ficoll-Paque density gradient centrifugation was used to isolate PBMCs from under 11 ml of fresh peripheral blood. Total RNA was extracted using Trizol reagent, and RNA quality was assessed on an Agilent 2100 Bioanalyzer.

The TCR beta CDR3 regions were amplified from RNA transcripts. For the first round of RT-PCR on the TCR CDR3, the HTBI primer set was used together with the Qiagen OneStep RT-PCR kit. A second multiplex PCR round built the libraries, followed by size selection and purification. Libraries were sequenced paired-end with 100 bp reads on an Illumina HiSeq2000. Regarding the original processing steps: SOAPnuke was used to process the raw data, removing reads that contained adapters or uncalled bases, had a mean Phred below 15, or lacked an exact match to the constant primer or identifier. COPE v1.2.5 was used to merge the high-quality paired reads, and each unique nucleotide sequence was defined as a clonotype. MiTCR v1.1 was used to align the clonotypes against IMGT TRBV, TRBD and TRBJ reference segments. Analysis was restricted to V-J combinations with a frequency above 0.0001, which covered just over 98% of repertoires. A TCS score was defined as the ratio of F50 (clonal expansion) to E x V (chaos), with BLOSUM62-based TCRdist applied between CDR3 peptides within each V-J. Welch's t-statistics and random forest reduced around 520 V-J features to 10 to 15, which were used in a naive Bayes classifier (R e1071). The similarity between thyroid and blood repertoires was quantified using the Morisita-Horn index. TCRdb reprocessed the public reads (quality trimming at Q25 with fastp, clone calling with MiXCR) and kept in-frame beta chains. When rows share a CDR3 protein, they turn into one entry using the most common DNA and genes. The V and J calls shown here were made by TCRdb, not taken from the authors' results. The sample contains 700,000 to 850,000 distinct CDR3 sequences, 35% of them found a single time. The ten largest clones represent less than 35% of the sample.

This specimen belongs to a study of T cells in Graves' hyperthyroidism and ophthalmopathy (dated by TCRdb to between 2017 and 2020). Background on the whole study: Peripheral blood was collected at initial diagnosis, before any treatment. For training and testing, the 95 to 100 patients in the discovery cohort were randomly divided in a 7:3 ratio. To identify distinguishing TCR V-J signatures, a discovery cohort of about 100 patients was used, comprising roughly 45 with Graves' ophthalmopathy and some 60 with stable Graves' hyperthyroidism. Thyroid tissue and blood T-cell repertoires from six or seven Graves' hyperthyroidism patients were also compared in the study. Once sampling was done, hyperthyroidism patients were given methimazole at a starting dose of 30 mg daily, whereas ophthalmopathy patients were given high-dose intravenous methylprednisolone. Prospective prediction of ophthalmopathy was tested in an independent validation cohort consisting of some 19 hyperthyroidism patients and around 17 patients who later progressed to ophthalmopathy. According to the paper, TCR Vbeta CDR3 sequencing was carried out on around 140 peripheral blood samples, which came from about 45 ophthalmopathy, some 73 hyperthyroidism and approximately 17 progressor patients. General conclusions and limits of the study: A 13 V-J signature model separated ophthalmopathy from stable hyperthyroidism, with around 88% sensitivity and roughly 81% specificity in cross-validation and 80%/75% in testing. In validation, the model predicted progression to ophthalmopathy a median of around 6.5 months before onset, with around 70% sensitivity and just under 75% specificity. Blood samples also contained most of the expanded thyroid clonotypes (frequency above 0.001), which suggests that blood repertoires may reflect thyroid immune responses. No statistical method was used to set the sample size in advance, and investigators knew the group allocation.

The TCR sequence derives from a woman between 40 and 50 years old with Graves' hyperthyroidism. The sample was blood.

The CDR3 region has the sequence CASRGQTTLTEAFF. The bases are TGCGCCAGCAGAGGACAGACAACTCTTACTGAAGCTTTCTTT. The rearrangement joined TRBV10-2 to TRBJ1-1; TRBD1 might be the D gene, on 6 matching bases. The germline V gene supplies CDR1 WSHSY and CDR2 SAAADI. The CDR3, from cysteine to phenylalanine, totals 14 residues. This entry keeps only the CDR3 DNA: 42 bases, framed from base 1. At the junction V is shortened by 6 bases and J by 5 bases, with 16 bases in between.